Each of the 8 T cell receptor beta chains below was sequenced from the same sample in a study of beta chain features in type 1 diabetes. Overall study results and limits: For Type 1 diabetes patients, all four CD4+ subsets carried TCRB CDR3s that were moderately but significantly shorter.

The whole isolated RNA underwent reverse transcription, so sequencing captured expressed TCRB transcripts. Data came from immunoSEQ multiplex PCR; TCRdb stores just in-frame clones and leaves some out. The data hold 200,000 to 300,000 clones, with around 20% observed a single time. These receptors lack a known antigen. Sequencing was performed on naive CD4+ T cells from blood. The receptors were gathered from a woman aged 40-49 years with type 1 diabetes.

This clone showed up just a few times. The rearrangement links TRBV6-1 to TRBJ2-1; TRBD1 agrees at 9 bases. Germline trimming cut 11 bases from V and 3 bases from J; bases unmatched to any gene: 11. This CDR3 contains 15 residues. In germline, CDR1 is MNHNS, CDR2 SASEGT. CDR3 sequence reads: CAATPPGQGYNEQFF. As DNA, the CDR3 is TGTGCCGCTACTCCTCCGGGACAGGGCTACAATGAGCAGTTCTTC.

This clone was recorded a few times. The rearrangement joins TRBV25-1 to TRBJ2-7, with 10 bases identical to TRBD2. J was trimmed by 3 bases and V by 8 bases; bases with no gene match: 4. The CDR3 spans 13 residues. Germline CDR1 MGHDK, CDR2 SYGVNS. As DNA, the CDR3 is TGTGCCAGCGCTGCTAGCGGGAGCTACGAGCAGTACTTC. It translates to CASAASGSYEQYF.

The chain couples TRBV30 to TRBJ1-5; TRBD1 agrees at 8 bases. Unmatched junction bases numbered 11, after V lost 0 bases and J lost 7 bases. CDR1 and CDR2 from the germline V gene are GTSNPN and SVGIG (reference sequence). The CDR3 runs to 16 residues. CDR3 residues: CAWSVSRQGARQPQHF. Here the CDR3 DNA reads TGTGCCTGGAGTGTATCCCGGCAGGGGGCGAGGCAGCCCCAGCATTTT.

This chain uses TRBV7-2 with TRBJ1-5; 8 nucleotides agree with TRBD1. CDR1 is SGHTA and CDR2 is FQGNSA in the germline V gene. V dropped 1 base and J dropped 3; count of bases not matched to a gene: 5. The CDR3 consists of 16 residues. This CDR3 is CASSLEGTGNNQPQHF. The CDR3 DNA sequence: TGTGCCAGCAGCTTAGAAGGGACAGGAAACAATCAGCCCCAGCATTTT.

This clone was seen only a few times. This sequence joins TRBV29-1 and TRBJ1-2; the match to TRBD1 covers 7 bases. The CDR3 runs 13 residues. Unmatched junction bases numbered 10, after V lost 7 bases and J lost 5 bases. Germline CDR1 is SQVTM and CDR2 is ANQGSEA. CDR3 bases: TGCAGCGCCTCGACGGGACAGCTTTATGGCTACACCTTC. Amino acids: CSASTGQLYGYTF.

Only a few counts were recorded for this clone. The rearrangement uses TRBV29-1 and TRBJ2-7; 9 bases are shared with TRBD1. Germline loops: CDR1 SQVTM, CDR2 ANQGSEA. The CDR3 runs 17 residues. V gave up 1 base and J gave up 5 bases; unmatched junction bases: 15. The CDR3 spells CSVEVGPGQGIRNEQYF. In DNA form, the CDR3 reads TGCAGCGTTGAAGTGGGTCCCGGACAGGGGATTCGGAACGAGCAGTACTTC.

V gene TRBV5-1 combines with J gene TRBJ2-3, with 7 positions matching TRBD1. CDR1 is SGHRS and CDR2 is YFSETQ in the germline V gene. The J segment lost 0 bases and the V segment lost 4 bases, leaving 8 bases of the junction unmatched. This CDR3 spans 16 amino acids. This CDR3 reads CASSLDRVRSTDTQYF. The CDR3, as DNA: TGCGCCAGCAGCCTTGACAGGGTCAGAAGCACAGATACGCAGTATTTT.

This clone was found a few times. The chain recombines TRBV28 with TRBJ1-2, with D unresolved. The CDR3 has 11 amino acids. CDR1 is MDHEN, CDR2 SYDVKM, per germline. Trimming removed 4 bases at V and 8 bases at J, with 8 bases between. CDR3 sequence: CASSSPGGYTF. The CDR3 DNA is TGTGCCAGCAGTTCCCCCGGGGGCTACACCTTC.